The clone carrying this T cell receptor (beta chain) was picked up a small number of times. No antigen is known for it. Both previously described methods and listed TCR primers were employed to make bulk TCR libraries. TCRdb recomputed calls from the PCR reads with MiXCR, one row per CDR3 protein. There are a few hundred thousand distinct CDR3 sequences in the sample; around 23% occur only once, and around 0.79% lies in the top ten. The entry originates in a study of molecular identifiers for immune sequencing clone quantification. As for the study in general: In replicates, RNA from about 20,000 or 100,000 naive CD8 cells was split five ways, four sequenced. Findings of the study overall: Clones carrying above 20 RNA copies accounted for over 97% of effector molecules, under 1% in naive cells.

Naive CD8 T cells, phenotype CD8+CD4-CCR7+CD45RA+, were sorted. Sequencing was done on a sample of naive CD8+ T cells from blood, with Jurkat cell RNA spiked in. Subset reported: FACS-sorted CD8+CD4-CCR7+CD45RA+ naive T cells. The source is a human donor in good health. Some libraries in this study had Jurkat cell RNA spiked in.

The CDR3 DNA follows: TGTGCCTGGGGAATCTCCCCTCTAGCGCCAGATACGCAGTATTTT. Translation: CAWGISPLAPDTQYF. This sequence joins TRBV30 and TRBJ2-3, with D maybe TRBD2 (6 bases). This CDR3 is built from 15 residues. Germline V gene data show CDR1 as GTSNPN and CDR2 as SVGIG (reference sequence). Trimming shortened V by 5 bases and J by 4 bases, and 19 bases separated the two germline ends.